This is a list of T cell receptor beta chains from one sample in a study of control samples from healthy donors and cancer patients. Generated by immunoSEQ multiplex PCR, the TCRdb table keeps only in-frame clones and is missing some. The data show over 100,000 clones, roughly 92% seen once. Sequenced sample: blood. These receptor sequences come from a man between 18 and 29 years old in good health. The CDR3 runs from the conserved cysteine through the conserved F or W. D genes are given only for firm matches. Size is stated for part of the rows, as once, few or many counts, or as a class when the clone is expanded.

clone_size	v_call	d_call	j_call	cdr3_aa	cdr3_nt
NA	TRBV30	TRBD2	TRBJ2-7	CAWSVSSGGRPYEQYF	TGTGCCTGGAGTGTATCCAGCGGGGGCCGACCCTACGAGCAGTACTTC
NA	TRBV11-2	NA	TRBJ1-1	CASSVGSPEAFF	TGTGCCAGCAGCGTAGGGTCCCCTGAAGCTTTCTTT
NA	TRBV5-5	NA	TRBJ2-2	CASSLVRDTGELFF	TGTGCCAGCAGCTTAGTGCGGGACACCGGGGAGCTGTTTTTT
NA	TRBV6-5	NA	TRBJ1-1	CASSRDTNTEAFF	TGTGCCAGCAGTCGGGACACCAACACTGAAGCTTTCTTT
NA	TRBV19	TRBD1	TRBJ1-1	CASTDRAKLEAFF	TGTGCCAGTACGGACAGGGCTAAACTTGAAGCTTTCTTT
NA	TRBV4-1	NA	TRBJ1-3	CASSQDPRTGNTIYF	TGCGCCAGCAGCCAAGACCCTCGAACTGGAAACACCATATATTTT
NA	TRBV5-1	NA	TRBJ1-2	CASSLRTGYDYTF	TGCGCCAGCAGCCTCCGAACGGGTTATGACTACACCTTC
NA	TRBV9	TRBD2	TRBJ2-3	CASSVASGGAIGTDTQYF	TGTGCCAGCAGCGTAGCAAGCGGGGGGGCTATCGGAACAGATACGCAGTATTTT
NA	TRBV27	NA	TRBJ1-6	CASSLRPPNRALESPLHF	TGTGCCAGCAGTTTAAGGCCCCCCAATAGGGCGCTGGAGTCACCCCTCCACTTT
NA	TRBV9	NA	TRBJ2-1	CASSVGGEVYNEQFF	TGTGCCAGCAGCGTAGGGGGGGAGGTCTACAATGAGCAGTTCTTC
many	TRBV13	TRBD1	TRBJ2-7	CASSPGWDRGYEQYF	TGTGCCAGCAGCCCTGGCTGGGACAGGGGTTACGAGCAGTACTTC
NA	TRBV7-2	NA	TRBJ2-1	CASSLGTYNEQFF	TGTGCCAGCAGCTTAGGGACCTACAATGAGCAGTTCTTC
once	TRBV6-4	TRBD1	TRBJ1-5	CASSDGEGTGESSNQPQHF	TGTGCCAGCAGTGATGGGGAGGGGACAGGCGAATCTAGCAATCAGCCCCAGCATTTT
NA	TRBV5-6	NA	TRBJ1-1	CASSLSLGRLNTEAFF	TGTGCCAGCAGCTTGAGTTTAGGTCGTTTGAACACTGAAGCTTTCTTT
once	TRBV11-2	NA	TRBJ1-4	CASSLDGHHNEKLFF	TGTGCCAGCAGCTTAGATGGACACCATAATGAAAAACTGTTTTTT
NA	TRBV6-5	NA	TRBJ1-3	CASSVEGEGNTIYF	TGTGCCAGCAGCGTGGAGGGGGAAGGGAACACCATATATTTT
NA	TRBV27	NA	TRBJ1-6	CASSLQGERVDSPLHF	TGTGCCAGCAGTTTACAGGGCGAGAGGGTTGATTCACCCCTCCACTTT
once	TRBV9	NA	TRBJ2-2	CASSTSTETGELFF	TGTGCCAGCAGTACTAGCACCGAGACCGGGGAGCTGTTTTTT
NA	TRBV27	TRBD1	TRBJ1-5	CASSFTGGNQPQHF	TGTGCCAGCAGTTTTACAGGGGGCAATCAGCCCCAGCATTTT
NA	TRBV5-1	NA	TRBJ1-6	CASGFQEDSPLHF	TGCGCCAGCGGGTTTCAGGAGGATTCACCCCTCCACTTT
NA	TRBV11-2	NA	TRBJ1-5	CASSSGPSANQPQHF	TGTGCCAGCAGCTCGGGCCCCAGCGCGAATCAGCCCCAGCATTTT
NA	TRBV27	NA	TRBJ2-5	CASSPSERPQETQYF	TGTGCCAGCAGTCCGTCAGAGCGGCCCCAAGAGACCCAGTACTTC
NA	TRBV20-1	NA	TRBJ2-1	CSASHLNEQFF	TGCAGTGCTAGCCACCTAAATGAGCAGTTCTTC
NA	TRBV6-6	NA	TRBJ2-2	CASSPLWGDTITGELFF	TGTGCCAGCAGTCCCTTGTGGGGGGACACAATCACCGGGGAGCTGTTTTTT
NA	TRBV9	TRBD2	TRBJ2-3	CASSVSGTITTDTQYF	TGTGCCAGCAGCGTAAGCGGGACCATCACTACAGATACGCAGTATTTT
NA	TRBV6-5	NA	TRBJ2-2	CASSYRLAGELFF	TGTGCCAGCAGTTACCGACTAGCCGGGGAGCTGTTTTTT
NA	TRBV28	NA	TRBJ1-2	CASSSSPRDGYTF	TGTGCCAGCAGTTCCTCTCCTAGGGATGGCTACACCTTC
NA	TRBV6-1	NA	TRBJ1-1	CASSDGTDTEAFF	TGTGCCAGCAGTGACGGGACCGACACTGAAGCTTTCTTT
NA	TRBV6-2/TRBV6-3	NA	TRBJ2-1	CASSYTLPGPSEQFF	TGTGCCAGCAGTTATACCCTCCCTGGCCCCAGTGAGCAGTTCTTC
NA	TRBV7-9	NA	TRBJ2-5	CASSLEFLAAETQYF	TGTGCCAGCAGCTTAGAGTTCCTAGCCGCAGAGACCCAGTACTTC
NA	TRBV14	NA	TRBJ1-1	CASSPFRQLNTEAFF	TGTGCCAGCAGCCCTTTCCGACAGTTGAACACTGAAGCTTTCTTT
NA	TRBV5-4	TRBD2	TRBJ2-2	CASSARTSRGTGELFF	TGTGCCAGCAGCGCAAGGACTAGTAGGGGCACCGGGGAGCTGTTTTTT
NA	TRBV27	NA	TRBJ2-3	CASTSGTVGTDTQYF	TGTGCCAGCACCTCCGGCACAGTTGGCACAGATACGCAGTATTTT
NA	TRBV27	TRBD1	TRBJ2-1	CASSLRGQSYNEQFF	TGTGCCAGCAGTTTACGGGGACAGTCCTACAATGAGCAGTTCTTC
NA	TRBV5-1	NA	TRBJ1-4	CASSLAGGEKLFF	TGCGCCAGCAGCTTGGCCGGGGGCGAAAAACTGTTTTTT
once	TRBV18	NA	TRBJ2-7	CASSTDRTYEQYF	TGTGCCAGCTCAACGGACAGAACCTACGAGCAGTACTTC
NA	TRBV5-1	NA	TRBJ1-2	CASSLEGDYGYTF	TGCGCCAGCAGCTTGGAGGGCGACTATGGCTACACCTTC
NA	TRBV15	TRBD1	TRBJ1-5	CATSRGAPGQGAQPQHF	TGTGCCACCAGCAGAGGGGCCCCGGGACAGGGGGCTCAGCCCCAGCATTTT
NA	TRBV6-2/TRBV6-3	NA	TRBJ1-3	CASSYGYRAADGNTIYF	TGTGCCAGCAGTTATGGATATCGGGCCGCGGACGGAAACACCATATATTTT
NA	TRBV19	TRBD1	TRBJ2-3	CATRTGAITDTQYF	TGTGCCACTAGGACAGGGGCTATAACAGATACGCAGTATTTT
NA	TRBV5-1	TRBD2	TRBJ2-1	CASSLGFERGYNEQFF	TGCGCCAGCAGCTTGGGTTTCGAGCGGGGATACAATGAGCAGTTCTTC
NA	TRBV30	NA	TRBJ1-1	CAWSGGYTEAFF	TGTGCCTGGAGTGGGGGGTACACTGAAGCTTTCTTT
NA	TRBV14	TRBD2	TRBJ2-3	CASSQDPVRGGTDTQYF	TGTGCCAGCAGCCAAGATCCCGTTCGGGGGGGCACAGATACGCAGTATTTT
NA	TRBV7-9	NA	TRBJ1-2	CASSLDFGQKNYGYTF	TGTGCCAGCAGCCTTGACTTCGGACAGAAGAACTATGGCTACACCTTC
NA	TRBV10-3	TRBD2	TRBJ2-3	CAIRGGLGGRATDTQYF	TGTGCCATCCGGGGGGGCCTCGGGGGAAGGGCCACAGATACGCAGTATTTT
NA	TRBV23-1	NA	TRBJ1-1	CASSQSNPNTEAFF	TGCGCCAGCAGTCAATCGAACCCAAACACTGAAGCTTTCTTT